This T cell receptor beta chain was observed in a study of response to subunit inactivated influenza vaccine. Study-wide points: The authors put forward the suggestion that each seasonal influenza vaccination may bring in only a limited number of new T cells.

One entry per CDR3 protein results from TCRdb running MiXCR on the RT-PCR reads. The sample yields about 500,000 distinct CDR3 sequences, approximately 15% seen once. This CDR3 spans 14 amino acids. J lost 7 bases, V lost 5 bases, and 8 bases had no gene match. The germline V gene has CDR1 SGHDT and CDR2 YYEEEE. This clonotype was seen at least ten times. What it recognizes is unknown. The genes are TRBV5-6 and TRBJ1-1, with TRBD1 identical over 10 bases. The receptor was derived from a man in his fifties or sixties who received an inactivated influenza vaccine. The specimen comprised CD4+ T cells sorted from PBMCs, sampled less than 30 months after vaccination. CDR3 amino acids: CASRYRDRGYEAFF. The CDR3 DNA sequence: TGTGCCAGCAGATACCGGGACAGGGGTTATGAAGCTTTCTTT.